This T cell receptor (beta chain) originates from a study of CD8+ T cells in alopecia areata. Whole-study context: Female C3H/HeJ mice aged about 6-10 weeks received skin from spontaneously alopecic C3H/HeJ graft donors aged about 6-13 months. Whole-study findings and limits: Clonality was higher in lesional than normal scalp, especially in alopecia totalis/universalis. Sequencing of scalp tissue also captures the resident alphabeta T cells of normal skin. Between patients, shared TCR sequences were less clear than in mice. This was possibly due in part to HLA diversity in the patient population.

Scientists pooled cutaneous lymph node cells and sorted them on CD4, CD8alpha, NKG2D, NKG2ACE and other markers. About this clone: Its antigen is currently unknown. Gene names are the mouse ones. The CDR3 is cut off 4 residues early in the read; its end comes from the germline J gene.

Extracted from the samples, RNA was reverse transcribed into cDNA to serve as the sequencing template. TCRdb keeps only in-frame clones here, not all; method: immunoSEQ multiplex PCR. Sampling found about 300,000 clones, none seen once. J was trimmed by 4 bases and V by 4 bases; bases with no gene match: 3. The CDR3 runs 14 residues. Looked up from germline, CDR1 is NSQYPW and CDR2 is LRSPGD (reference sequence). The specimen sequenced was CD4+ T cells sorted from a lymph node. This chain joins TRBV1 and TRBJ1-2; 10 positions agree with TRBD1. The clonotype originates from a C3H/HeJ mouse with alopecia areata. For this mouse line, the MHC haplotype is H2-k. The CDR3 here is CTCSEGQGSSDYTF. The sequenced CDR3 bases are TGCACCTGCAGTGAGGGACAGGGGAGCTCC.